Described below is a single T cell receptor beta chain sequence and its context. Germline assignment: CDR1 LGHNT and CDR2 FRNRAP. V dropped 1 base and J dropped 4; count of bases not matched to a gene: 4. CDR3 length equals 17 residues. Naive and memory CD4+ T cell DNA was deep-sequenced without culture. Only in-frame clones appear in the TCRdb table, and some are missing; sequencing was by immunoSEQ multiplex PCR. The repertoire has 58,000 or so clones, roughly 94% of them found once; the top ten carry 0.3% to 0.5%. These data originate in a study of CD4 T cells in relation to SARS-CoV-2 and coronaviruses. At the level of the study: Convalescent patients were under 10 males and a few females; two were Hispanic.

The sequence was collected from an adult with COVID-19. The rearrangement links TRBV12-5 to TRBJ2-3; 14 bases fit TRBD2. The specimen was naive CD4+ T cells from PBMCs. The subset was: naive CD4+ T cells isolated by negative enrichment. For the CDR3, the DNA is TGTGCTAGTGGTTTGGGACTAGCGGGAGGGACTGCAGATACGCAGTATTTT. Its protein is CASGLGLAGGTADTQYF.